Described below is a single T cell receptor (beta chain) sequence and its context. Its antigen is unknown. These data are taken from a study of cytomegalovirus exposure and HLA in healthy donors. The PCR ran on 60 Vbeta and 13 Jbeta primers. Profiling relied on immunoSEQ multiplex PCR, and the TCRdb table lists in-frame clones only, not all of them. The repertoire has about 200,000 clones, about four fifths of them found once; the top ten carry more than 1.5%. There are 16 residues in the CDR3. V was clipped by 4 bases and J by 7 bases; unmatched bases: 9. The germline CDR1 and CDR2 sequences are LGHNA and YNFKEQ. General observations from the study: According to a later analysis, donors in an Asian-associated ancestry cluster reportedly had fewer N-insertions than the roughly 670-donor mean.

Sequencing was carried out using PBMCs. This clonotype was obtained from a man aged 18 to 29 in good health and CMV-seronegative. This chain joins TRBV4-2 and TRBJ1-6; TRBD1 aligns across 8 bases. CDR3 residues: CASSPRQGNGNSPLHF. The CDR3 bases are TGTGCCAGCAGCCCGCGACAGGGGAATGGAAATTCACCCCTCCACTTT.